A selection of T cell receptor beta chains follows, all from one sample in a study of human T cells and chemical hapten exposure. Each CDR3 protein gets one entry after TCRdb re-called the RACE reads with MiXCR. The sample consists of about 82,000 distinct CDR3 sequences, 10% to 15% of them appearing once. Sequenced material: whole blood, taken in connection with sensitization to the hapten diphenylcyclopropenone (DPC). These receptor sequences come from a woman aged 45-65 years with alopecia areata. Some clones in this sample may be carry-over from other donors' samples. CDR3s include the opening cysteine and the closing phenylalanine or tryptophan. Fields, in order: CDR3 protein, CDR3 DNA, D gene, J gene, clone size, V gene. D genes are given only for firm matches. Expanded clones are given a class, and other clones once, few, many or no size at all.

CSASGERRVSWDGAFF | TGCAGTGCTAGCGGCGAACGCCGGGTCTCATGGGATGGAGCTTTCTTT | NA | TRBJ1-1 | NA | TRBV20-1
CASSFRQQFSYEQYF | TGTGCCAGCAGCTTTAGACAGCAATTCTCCTACGAGCAGTACTTC | NA | TRBJ2-7 | many | TRBV5-5
CASSAGQLHLNTQYF | TGTGCCAGCAGCGCAGGACAGCTGCACTTGAATACGCAGTATTTT | NA | TRBJ2-3 | NA | TRBV9
CASSLVGQGALYGYTF | TGTGCCAGCAGCTTAGTGGGCCAGGGGGCACTCTATGGCTACACCTTC | TRBD1 | TRBJ1-2 | NA | TRBV11-2
CASSPDGTNQETQYF | TGTGCCAGCAGCCCGGACGGAACAAACCAAGAGACCCAGTACTTC | NA | TRBJ2-5 | few | TRBV5-4
CASSKGLDRGDNQPQHF | TGTGCCAGCAGCAAAGGCTTGGACAGGGGTGACAATCAGCCCCAGCATTTT | NA | TRBJ1-5 | few | TRBV21-1
CATSRGGQGFYEQYF | TGTGCCACCAGCAGAGGCGGACAGGGCTTCTACGAGCAGTACTTC | TRBD1 | TRBJ2-7 | few | TRBV15
CASSDRTGNIQYF | TGTGCCAGCAGTGACCGGACAGGAAACATTCAGTACTTC | TRBD1 | TRBJ2-4 | NA | TRBV6-4
CASSLRDGRGEQYF | TGTGCCAGCAGCTTGCGTGACGGGAGAGGCGAGCAGTACTTC | NA | TRBJ2-7 | many | TRBV5-4
CASRLLGTQPQHF | TGTGCCAGTAGACTCTTGGGGACTCAGCCCCAGCATTTT | NA | TRBJ1-5 | NA | TRBV19
CASSQGTGHQETQYF | TGCGCCAGCAGCCAAGGGACAGGGCACCAAGAGACCCAGTACTTC | TRBD1 | TRBJ2-5 | many | TRBV5-1
CASSPGTGRANEKLFF | TGCGCCAGCAGCCCGGGGACAGGGAGGGCTAATGAAAAACTGTTTTTT | TRBD1 | TRBJ1-4 | NA | TRBV5-1
CASSLSGTGYSDTQYF | TGTGCCAGCAGCTTATCCGGGACAGGGTATTCAGATACGCAGTATTTT | TRBD1 | TRBJ2-3 | NA | TRBV7-2
CASSPPVTGEAFF | TGTGCCAGCTCACCACCTGTTACAGGGGAAGCTTTCTTT | NA | TRBJ1-1 | few | TRBV18
CSAKRDTQYF | TGCAGTGCCAAACGGGATACGCAGTATTTT | NA | TRBJ2-3 | NA | TRBV20-1
CASSGTGTGHGYTF | TGTGCCAGCAGCGGGACAGGGACAGGGCATGGCTACACCTTC | TRBD1 | TRBJ1-2 | few | TRBV9
CASSLIIGRLKGTEAFF | TGTGCCAGCAGCTTAATAATTGGAAGATTAAAGGGCACTGAAGCTTTCTTT | NA | TRBJ1-1 | few | TRBV7-8
CASSSRQGARSEAFF | TGTGCCAGCAGCTCGAGGCAGGGGGCGCGGTCTGAAGCTTTCTTT | TRBD1 | TRBJ1-1 | few | TRBV5-4
CSVDLRQGNYGYTF | TGCAGCGTTGATCTGAGACAGGGGAACTATGGCTACACCTTC | TRBD1 | TRBJ1-2 | NA | TRBV29-1
CASSSLEVLGLSAGNTEAFF | TGTGCCAGCAGCTCCCTCGAAGTATTGGGCCTATCTGCTGGGAACACTGAAGCTTTCTTT | NA | TRBJ1-1 | many | TRBV7-8
CASSLNGETQYF | TGTGCCAGCAGTTTGAACGGGGAGACCCAGTACTTC | NA | TRBJ2-5 | many | TRBV27
CASSFKGPGELFF | TGTGCCAGCAGTTTTAAGGGTCCCGGGGAGCTGTTTTTT | NA | TRBJ2-2 | NA | TRBV12-3/TRBV12-4
CASSIETRVGNQPQHF | TGTGCCAGTAGTATCGAGACCCGGGTTGGCAATCAGCCCCAGCATTTT | NA | TRBJ1-5 | many | TRBV19
CASSYRDHRIYEQYF | TGTGCCAGCAGCTATCGGGACCACCGGATCTACGAGCAGTACTTC | NA | TRBJ2-7 | few | TRBV7-9